This T cell receptor (beta chain) was identified during a study of blood T cells in healthy people across ages. A second PCR of roughly 7 to 11 cycles used a sample-barcoded 5' primer and a J-beta primer mix. TCRdb reprocessed the 5' RACE reads with MiXCR, giving one entry per CDR3 protein. The sample records more than 1,000,000 distinct CDR3 sequences, roughly a quarter being singletons. Note on this clonotype: Its cognate antigen is unknown.

This CDR3 comprises 13 residues. The ends were cut back, 3 bases at V and 0 bases at J, with 7 bases in the middle. Germline values: CDR1 SGDLS, CDR2 YYNGEE. A minimum of 6 million PBMCs was isolated per sample. Study-level points and caveats: There was no known CMV status for donors, so expanded clonotype changes were possibly confounded.

In addition, the sample was reused for a study of T cells of mothers and their children. That source reports: Second-PCR amplification with M1S added sample barcodes and 2-4 random nucleotides. It was found that thymic selection shapes TCR recombination output similarly in related and unrelated pairs.

This clonotype originated in a girl aged 2-10 years in good health. Sequencing was performed on blood. This chain uses TRBV9 with TRBJ2-7; no reliable D call. In DNA form, the CDR3 reads TGTGCCAGCAGCGCCGACATCTCCTACGAGCAGTACTTC. Translated, it gives CASSADISYEQYF.